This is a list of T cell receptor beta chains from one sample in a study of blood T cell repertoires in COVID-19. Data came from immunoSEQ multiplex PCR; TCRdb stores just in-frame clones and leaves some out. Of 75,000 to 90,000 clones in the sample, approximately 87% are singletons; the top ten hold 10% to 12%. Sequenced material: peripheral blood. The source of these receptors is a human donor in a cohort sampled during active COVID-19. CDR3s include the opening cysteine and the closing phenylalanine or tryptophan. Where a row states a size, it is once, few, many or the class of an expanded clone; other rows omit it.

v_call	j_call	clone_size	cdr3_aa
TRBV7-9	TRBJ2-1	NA	CASSFRAGNNEQFF
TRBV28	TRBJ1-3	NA	CASSRNTGSRSGNTIYF
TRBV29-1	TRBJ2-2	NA	CSVESVSRTGELFF
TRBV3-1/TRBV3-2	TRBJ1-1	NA	CASSQAAGNTEAFF
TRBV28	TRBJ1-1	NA	CASSPNRGTEAFF
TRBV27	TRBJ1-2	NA	CASSVPGQGASGYTF
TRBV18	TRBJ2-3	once	CASKQGAGTDTQYF
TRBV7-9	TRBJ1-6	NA	CASRNTGDTSPLHF
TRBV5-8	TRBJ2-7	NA	CASSPSSYEQYF
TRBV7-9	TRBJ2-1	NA	CASSLDSTAGTYNEQFF
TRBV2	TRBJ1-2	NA	CASSEEGQNYGYTF
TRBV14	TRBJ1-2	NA	CASSPGQNLYGYTF
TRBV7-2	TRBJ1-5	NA	CASSRDRNQPQHF
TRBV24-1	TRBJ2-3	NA	CATSDPRQGQRALRDTQYF
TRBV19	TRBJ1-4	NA	CASSIWTGAGEKLFF
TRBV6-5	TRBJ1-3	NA	CASRVLAGSGNTIYF
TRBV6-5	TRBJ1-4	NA	CASSQFDRGNEKLFF
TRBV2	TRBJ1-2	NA	CASSDGRVDGYTF
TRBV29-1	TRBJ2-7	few	CSVSKDGTYEQYF
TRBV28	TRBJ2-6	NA	CASSFLRLNRGLGGANVLTF
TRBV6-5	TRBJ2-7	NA	CASSFGRGEAYEQYF
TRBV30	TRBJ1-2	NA	CAWTRGQGTYGYTF
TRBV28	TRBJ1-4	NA	CASRSGGPGANEKLFF
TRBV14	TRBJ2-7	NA	CASSSRVGTPVYEQYF
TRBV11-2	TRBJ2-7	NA	CASSQGTGGFYEQYF
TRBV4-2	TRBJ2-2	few	CASSQGQGFTGELFF
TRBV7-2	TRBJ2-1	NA	CASSLASPWSSPLTWADNEQFF
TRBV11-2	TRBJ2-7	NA	CASNARAGPYEQYF
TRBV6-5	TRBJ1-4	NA	CASSPGPWEKLFF
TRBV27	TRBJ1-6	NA	CARGGGINSPLHF
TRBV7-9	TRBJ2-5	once	CASIPTLGGFETQYF
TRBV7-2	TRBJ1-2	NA	CASSQTVNPNYGYTF
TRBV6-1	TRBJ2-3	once	CASSDSSYTDTQYF
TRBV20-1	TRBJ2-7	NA	CSAWEPGEQYF
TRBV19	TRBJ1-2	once	CASSNSGTGGYYGYTF
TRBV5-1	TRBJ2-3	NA	CASSLQGGRADTQYF
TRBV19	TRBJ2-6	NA	CASSVSRSGANVLTF
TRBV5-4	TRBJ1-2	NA	CASTTGGVGFGGYGHTF
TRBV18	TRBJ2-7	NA	CASSPSGRIYEQYF
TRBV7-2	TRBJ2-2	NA	CASSWDTSSNTGELFF
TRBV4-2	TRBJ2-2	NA	CASRAGDSYTGELFF
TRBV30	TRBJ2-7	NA	CAWTRTRYLGEQYF
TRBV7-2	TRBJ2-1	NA	CASSPFSGGAYNEQFF
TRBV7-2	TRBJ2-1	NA	CASSSGQANEQFF
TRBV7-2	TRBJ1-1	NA	CASGRLTGQPANTEAFF